Shown below are 10 T cell receptor beta chains from a single sample sequenced in a study of regulatory T cells in long-lasting Graves disease. PBMC-extracted RNA yielded the TCR library. TCRdb redid the calling of the reads with MiXCR, one entry per CDR3 protein. This sample has approximately 580 distinct CDR3 sequences, with about 61% found just once. Sequences were derived from peripheral blood mononuclear cells (PBMCs), sampled with antithyroid drug treatment, in newly diagnosed or persistent Graves disease (not recorded which). The receptor set was obtained from a female donor with Graves disease.

The genes are TRBV28 and TRBJ2-4; D may correspond to TRBD1 or TRBD2 (6 bases each). The CDR3 has 15 residues. The germline gives CDR1 MDHEN, CDR2 SYDVKM. V lost 8 bases and J 0 bases, leaving 14 bases between the germline ends. CDR3 sequence: CASGPWGAAKNIQYF. The CDR3 DNA is TGTGCCAGCGGACCCTGGGGGGCAGCCAAAAACATTCAGTACTTC.

The chain has TRBV7-2 and TRBJ1-2, with D uncertain. This CDR3 spans 13 amino acids. V gave up 6 bases and J gave up 4 bases, with 12 bases separating them. CDR1 is SGHTA and CDR2 is FQGNSA in the germline V gene. CDR3 residues: CASSLTASYGYTF. CDR3 nucleotide sequence: TGTGCCAGCAGTCTTACAGCGTCCTATGGCTACACCTTC.

The V and J genes are TRBV7-2 and TRBJ2-5; D is unclear. Germline CDR1 and CDR2: SGHTA and FQGNSA. The V end was cut by 2 bases, the J end by 5 bases, with 6 bases between. The CDR3 runs to 12 residues. CDR3 residues: CASSLSWETQYF. In DNA form, the CDR3 reads TGTGCCAGCAGCTTAAGTTGGGAGACCCAGTACTTC.

The rearrangement uses TRBV20-1 and TRBJ1-2, with D possibly matching TRBD1 (5 bases). Germline lookup yields CDR1 DFQATT and CDR2 SNEGSKA (reference sequence). Trimming took 5 bases from V and 3 from J, leaving 7 bases between them. This CDR3 region has 11 residues. The CDR3 coding sequence is TGCAGTGCTTCGGGGGACTATGGCTACACCTTC. This codes for CSASGDYGYTF.

The CDR3 nucleotides are TGCAGTGCTCCCCCAGCAGCCAAAAACATTCAGTACTTC. It specifies CSAPPAAKNIQYF. The chain has TRBV20-1 and TRBJ2-4; D unclear. This CDR3 contains 13 residues. V shed 5 bases and J shed 0 bases, with 8 bases lying between them. Per the germline V gene, CDR1 is DFQATT and CDR2 is SNEGSKA (reference sequence).

This clonotype was picked up a small number of times. The V gene is TRBV7-9, the J gene TRBJ1-2; possibly TRBD1 for D (5 bases). The CDR3 has 15 amino acids. The V and J ends lost 3 bases and 4 bases respectively, with 15 bases between them. Looked up from germline, CDR1 is SEHNR and CDR2 is FQNEAQ (reference sequence). The CDR3 DNA reads TGTGCCAGCAGCTTGGAACTTGGCGGGACCTATGGCTACACCTTC. This sequence encodes CASSLELGGTYGYTF.

A word on this clonotype: Germline and junction disagree at one end, which may indicate a read error. The rearrangement uses TRBV5-8 and TRBJ1-4; D unresolved. Germline values: CDR1 SGHTS, CDR2 YDEGEE. The CDR3 is made up of 16 amino acids. The CDR3 DNA sequence: TGTGCCAGCAGTTTGGGAGACCATGCAACTAATGAAAAACTGTTTTTT. Protein: CASSLGDHATNEKLFF.

The chain links TRBV14 to TRBJ1-6, with D possibly being TRBD1 (6 bases). The CDR3 loop spans 14 amino acids. Germline loops: CDR1 SGHDN, CDR2 FVKESK. Trimming removed 3 bases from V and 7 bases from J, with 10 bases in between. The CDR3 nucleotides read TGTGCCAGCAGCCAGGTACAGGGAAATTCACCCCTCCACTTT. Its translation is CASSQVQGNSPLHF.

The rearrangement joins TRBV29-1 to TRBJ1-2; a weak D match, TRBD1 (5 bases). V lost 0 bases and J 6 bases, leaving 20 bases between the germline ends. The CDR3 spans 16 residues. The V gene's germline CDR1 is SQVTM and CDR2 ANQGSEA. The CDR3 nucleotides read TGCAGCGTTGAAGATCAGAGGGACGGGGGTTTTCATGGCTACACCTTC. It yields the protein CSVEDQRDGGFHGYTF.

This clonotype was seen only once. One end of the junction does not line up with germline, which may come from a read error. The chain is built from TRBV7-7 and TRBJ2-1; 12 bases line up with TRBD1. The CDR3 is made up of 15 amino acids. The germline gives CDR1 SSHAT, CDR2 FNYEAQ (reference sequence). The CDR3 DNA follows: TGTGCTAGCAGCCTCGGGACAGGGGGCTTAAATGAGCAGTTCTTC. It yields the protein CASSLGTGGLNEQFF.